This T cell receptor (beta chain) derives from a study of T cells in Graves' hyperthyroidism and ophthalmopathy. Lactation, pregnancy, other autoimmune disease or uncontrolled infection excluded patients. The CDR3 totals 14 residues. Per germline, CDR1 SGDLS and CDR2 YYNGEE. Trimming removed 3 bases from V and 2 bases from J; junction bases left unmatched: 2. Template material for amplifying TCR beta CDR3 regions consisted of RNA transcripts. The HTBI primer set served for first-round RT-PCR of the TCR CDR3. TCRdb independently ran MiXCR on the multiplex PCR reads; one entry per CDR3 protein. Among about 400,000 distinct CDR3 sequences listed, approximately 15% were seen once.

The chain carries TRBV9 and TRBJ2-7; 10 bases are a match to TRBD1. Sequencing was performed on blood. The TCR comes from a woman under 40 with Graves' hyperthyroidism. DNA for the CDR3: TGTGCCAGCAGCGAAGGGACAGGGGCCTACGAGCAGTACTTC. It yields the protein CASSEGTGAYEQYF.